Below are 15 T cell receptor beta chains sequenced from a single sample in a study of cytomegalovirus exposure and HLA in healthy donors. Primers for the PCR totalled 60 Vbeta and 13 Jbeta. TCRdb's table, derived via immunoSEQ multiplex PCR, lists solely in-frame clones and lacks some. The sample records hundreds of thousands of clones, roughly four fifths being singletons. Input material: PBMCs. These receptors all stem from a girl aged 5-17 years in good health and CMV-seronegative.

V is TRBV5-6 and J is TRBJ1-2, with D possibly being TRBD1 (5 bases). The CDR3 is 14 residues long. Between the trimmed V and J ends, which lost 5 bases and 6 bases, there was a span of 17 bases. The germline V gene encodes CDR1 SGHDT and CDR2 YYEEEE. This CDR3 reads CASSSLNRFNGYTF. The CDR3 DNA follows: TGTGCCAGCAGTTCCTTAAACAGGTTTAATGGCTACACCTTC.

The rearrangement uses TRBV15 and TRBJ2-3, with D possibly matching TRBD1 (5 bases). The ends were cut back, 4 bases at V and 2 bases at J, with 19 bases in the middle. From germline, CDR1 is LNHNV and CDR2 YYDKDF (reference sequence). The CDR3 length is 17 residues. CDR3 region: CATSKGLLAGLTDTQYF. The CDR3 DNA reads TGTGCCACCAGCAAGGGGTTGTTGGCAGGGCTCACAGATACGCAGTATTTT.

This sequence joins TRBV30 and TRBJ2-2; 10 bases align to TRBD2. Per the germline V gene, CDR1 is GTSNPN and CDR2 is SVGIG (reference sequence). V shed 5 bases and J 6 bases; nucleotides not matched to a gene: 6. The CDR3 length is 14 residues. The CDR3 loop reads CAWGGGLAAGELFF. The CDR3, as DNA: TGTGCCTGGGGAGGTGGACTAGCGGCCGGGGAGCTGTTTTTT.

The chain joins TRBV28 to TRBJ2-5; D might be TRBD2 (5 bases). CDR3 length equals 13 residues. Germline V lookup: CDR1 MDHEN, CDR2 SYDVKM. The V end lost 1 base, the J end lost 7 bases, and 10 bases lay between the germline ends. CDR3 in DNA: TGTGCCAGCAGTTTATTTAGGGCGGGGACCCAGTACTTC. It yields the protein CASSLFRAGTQYF.

The chain carries TRBV5-1 and TRBJ1-4, with 8 bases aligning to TRBD1. The CDR3 consists of 17 residues. CDR1 and CDR2 (germline): SGHRS, YFSETQ. J gave up 8 bases and V 3 bases, and 15 bases lay outside the gene matches. CDR3 protein: CASSSIPGTGSNEKLFF. CDR3 DNA sequence: TGCGCCAGCAGCTCGATACCCGGGACAGGATCGAACGAAAAACTGTTTTTT.

V is TRBV7-9 and J is TRBJ2-1; a weak D match, TRBD2 (6 bases). The CDR3 consists of 16 residues. Trimming removed 2 bases from V and 8 bases from J, with 19 bases in between. Germline V gives CDR1 SEHNR, CDR2 FQNEAQ (reference sequence). In DNA, the CDR3 is TGTGCCAGCAGCTTATCGGAGGGAAATCAAAGGGATGAGCAGTTCTTC. This codes for CASSLSEGNQRDEQFF.

This chain links TRBV15 with TRBJ2-7, with 7 bases that match TRBD2. In germline, CDR1 is LNHNV, CDR2 YYDKDF (reference sequence). V lost 5 bases to trimming and J lost 1 base; unmatched junction nucleotides: 14. The CDR3 spans 17 residues. Here the CDR3 reads CATSLGFGGRRSYEQYF. The CDR3 DNA reads as TGTGCCACCAGCTTGGGGTTTGGCGGGAGAAGGTCCTACGAGCAGTACTTC.

The genes are TRBV11-3 and TRBJ2-1; D call uncertain. Trimming removed 4 bases from V and 8 bases from J, with 12 bases in between. The CDR3 loop spans 13 amino acids. CDR1 and CDR2 (germline): SGHNT, YENEEA. The CDR3 loop reads CASSSNRLDEQFF. The CDR3 region has the DNA TGTGCCAGCAGCTCAAACCGGTTGGATGAGCAGTTCTTC.

V gene TRBV30 combines with J gene TRBJ1-5; D is undetermined. The ends were cut back, 0 bases at V and 0 bases at J, with 3 bases in the middle. CDR1 is GTSNPN and CDR2 is SVGIG in the germline V gene (reference sequence). This CDR3 is built from 13 residues. This chain's CDR3 is CAWSVNSNQPQHF. The CDR3 nucleotides read TGTGCCTGGAGTGTTAATAGCAATCAGCCCCAGCATTTT.

This rearrangement joins TRBV28 to TRBJ1-1; TRBD1 matches 7 bases. The CDR3 is 17 amino acids. J lost 2 bases, V lost 4 bases, and 13 bases had no gene match. The germline V gene encodes CDR1 MDHEN and CDR2 SYDVKM. CDR3 sequence (DNA): TGTGCCAGCAGTTCAAATTCCAGGGGGACCAGAAACACTGAAGCTTTCTTT. It translates to CASSSNSRGTRNTEAFF. Based on the CDR3 plus reference TRBV28 and TRBJ1-1, the full variable domain is DVKVTQSSRYLVKRTGEKVFLECVQDMDHENMFWYRQDPGLGLRLIYFSYDVKMKEKGDIPEGYSVSREKKERFSLILESASTNQTSMYLCASSSNSRGTRNTEAFFGQGTRLTVV.

This clone has a handful of counts. The chain has TRBV6-6 and TRBJ2-7, with D maybe TRBD1 (6 bases). This CDR3 has 14 amino acids. From germline, CDR1 is MNHNY and CDR2 SVGAGI (reference sequence). Trimming took 7 bases from V and 0 from J, leaving 13 bases between them. The CDR3 DNA sequence: TGTGCCAGCAAACCCCCAGGGGTCTCCTACGAGCAGTACTTC. Protein: CASKPPGVSYEQYF.

The DNA of the CDR3 is TGTGCCAGCAGGAAAGAGGGGGCCACCTACGAGCAGTACTTC. Translation: CASRKEGATYEQYF. The chain employs TRBV27 and TRBJ2-7, with 7 bases lining up with TRBD1. With V trimmed by 6 bases and J by 2 bases, 7 bases remained unmatched. Germline CDR1 reads MNHEY; CDR2 reads SMNVEV (reference sequence). The CDR3 has 14 residues.

V and J are TRBV19 and TRBJ1-4; no firm D call. V dropped 7 bases and J dropped 8 bases, with 23 bases sitting between them. The germline V gene has CDR1 LNHDA and CDR2 SQIVND (reference sequence). The CDR3 runs to 16 residues. CDR3 loop: CASNQPQASLKEKLFF. The CDR3 DNA reads TGTGCCAGTAACCAACCTCAGGCATCTTTGAAGGAAAAACTGTTTTTT.

The chain is built from TRBV20-1 and TRBJ1-2, with D perhaps matching TRBD1 (5 bases). The ends were cut back, 3 bases at V and 5 bases at J, with 7 bases in the middle. CDR1 is DFQATT, CDR2 SNEGSKA, per germline (reference sequence). The CDR3 has 11 residues. CDR3 bases: TGCAGTGCTAGGCAGGGTTATGGCTACACCTTC. It encodes CSARQGYGYTF.

CDR3 in DNA: TGTGCCAGCAGCCAACCGGGGTTTGGCTACACCTTC. Translating it yields CASSQPGFGYTF. The genes are TRBV14 and TRBJ1-2; D remains ambiguous. The V and J ends lost 2 bases and 7 bases respectively, with 8 bases between them. The CDR3 loop spans 12 amino acids. The germline V gene encodes CDR1 SGHDN and CDR2 FVKESK.